The clone carrying this T cell receptor beta chain was observed many times. Its antigen is not identified. TCRdb analysed the 5' RACE reads with MiXCR anew, one entry per CDR3 protein. Among hundreds of thousands of distinct CDR3 sequences listed, about an eighth were seen once. The record originates from a study of CD8 T cells in ankylosing spondylitis. The study, taken as a whole, reports: Earlier work had already found some motif variants in reactive arthritis synovial fluid and blood. Among TCR beta sequences, a motif of several highly homologous variants appeared characteristic of ankylosing spondylitis blood.

Germline V CDR1 and CDR2: MNHEY, SVGAGI. This CDR3 region has 15 residues. Trimming cost V 0 bases and J 5 bases, with 13 bases left between them. The J gene is TRBJ1-1, the V gene TRBV6-5; possibly TRBD1 for D (6 bases). The TCR was taken from a male donor with ankylosing spondylitis. Sequencing input: blood, either unsorted or a sorted T cell fraction (not recorded which). The CDR3 spells CASSYSGAGVTEAFF. CDR3 DNA sequence: TGTGCCAGCAGTTACTCGGGGGCTGGGGTTACTGAAGCTTTCTTT.